This entry concerns a single T cell receptor beta chain. The data derive from a study of T-cell memory formation after mild COVID-19. Study in general: Each donor largely had its own TCR clusters.

After 5'RACE with constant-segment primers, TCR alpha and TCR beta cDNA libraries carrying sample barcodes and UMIs were obtained. TCRdb reprocessed the 5' RACE reads with MiXCR, giving one entry per CDR3 protein. The sample records 450,000 to 650,000 distinct CDR3 sequences, about 20% being singletons. CDR1 is LGHDT and CDR2 is YNNKEL in the germline V gene (reference sequence). The length of the CDR3 is 14 residues. V dropped 5 bases and J dropped 4 bases, with 13 bases sitting between them. Sample: PBMCs or a T cell subset sorted from them (not recorded which). The origin of this receptor is an adult woman who had mild COVID-19 (a few samples of this study predate the infection). Cell type and time point are not known. The rearrangement uses TRBV3-1 and TRBJ2-3; D might be TRBD1 or TRBD2, each matching 5 bases. CDR3 residues: CASSGAGGSDTQYF. The DNA of the CDR3 is TGTGCCAGCAGCGGGGCAGGAGGATCAGATACGCAGTATTTT.